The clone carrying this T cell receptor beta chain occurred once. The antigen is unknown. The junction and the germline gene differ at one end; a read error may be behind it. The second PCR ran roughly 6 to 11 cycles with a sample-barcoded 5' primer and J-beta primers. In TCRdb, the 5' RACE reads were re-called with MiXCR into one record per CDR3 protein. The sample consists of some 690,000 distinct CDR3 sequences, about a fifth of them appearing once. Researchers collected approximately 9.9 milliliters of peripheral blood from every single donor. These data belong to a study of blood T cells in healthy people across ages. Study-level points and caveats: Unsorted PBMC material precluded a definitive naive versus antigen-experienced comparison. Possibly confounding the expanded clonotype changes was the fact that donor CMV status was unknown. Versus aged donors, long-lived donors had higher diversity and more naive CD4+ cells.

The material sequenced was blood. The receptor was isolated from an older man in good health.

The CDR3 nucleotides read TGTGCCAGTAGTTTGTGGTCTAACTATGGCTACACCTTC. Its translation: CASSLWSNYGYTF. This chain links TRBV28 with TRBJ1-2; no firm D call. CDR1 and CDR2 (germline): MDHEN, SYDVKM. CDR3 length: 13 amino acids.